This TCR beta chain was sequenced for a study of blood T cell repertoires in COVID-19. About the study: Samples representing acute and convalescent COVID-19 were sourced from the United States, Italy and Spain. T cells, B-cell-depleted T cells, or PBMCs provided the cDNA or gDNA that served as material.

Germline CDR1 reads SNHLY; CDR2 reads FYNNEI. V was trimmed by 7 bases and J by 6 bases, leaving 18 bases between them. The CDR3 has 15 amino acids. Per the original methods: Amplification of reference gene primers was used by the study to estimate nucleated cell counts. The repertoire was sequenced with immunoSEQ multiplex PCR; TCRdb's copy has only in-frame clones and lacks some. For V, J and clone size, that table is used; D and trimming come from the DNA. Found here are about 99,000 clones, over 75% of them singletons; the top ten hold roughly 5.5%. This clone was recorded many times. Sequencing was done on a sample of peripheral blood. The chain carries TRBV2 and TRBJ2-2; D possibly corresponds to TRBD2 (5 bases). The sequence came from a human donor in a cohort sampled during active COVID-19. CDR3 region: CASNEGQVLPGELFF. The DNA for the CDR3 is TGTGCCAGCAACGAGGGTCAGGTATTACCCGGGGAGCTGTTTTTT.